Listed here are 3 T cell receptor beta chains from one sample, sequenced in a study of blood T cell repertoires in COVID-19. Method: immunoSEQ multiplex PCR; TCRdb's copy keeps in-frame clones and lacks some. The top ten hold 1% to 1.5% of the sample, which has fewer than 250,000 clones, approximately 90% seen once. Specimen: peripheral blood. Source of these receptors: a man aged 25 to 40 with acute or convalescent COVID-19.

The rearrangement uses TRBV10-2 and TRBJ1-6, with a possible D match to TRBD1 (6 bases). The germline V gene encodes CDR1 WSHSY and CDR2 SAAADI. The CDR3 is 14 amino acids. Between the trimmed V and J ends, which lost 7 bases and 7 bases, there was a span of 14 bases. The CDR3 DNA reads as TGCGCCAGCAAAACGGGACATATAAATTCACCCCTCCACTTT. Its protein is CASKTGHINSPLHF.

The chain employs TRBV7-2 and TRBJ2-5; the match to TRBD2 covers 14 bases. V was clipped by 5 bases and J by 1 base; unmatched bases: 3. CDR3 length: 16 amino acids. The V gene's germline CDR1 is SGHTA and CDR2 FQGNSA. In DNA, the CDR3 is TGTGCCAGCAGCGGACTAGCGGGAGGTACCCAAGAGACCCAGTACTTC. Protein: CASSGLAGGTQETQYF. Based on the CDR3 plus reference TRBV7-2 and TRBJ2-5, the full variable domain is GAGVSQSPSNKVTEKGKDVELRCDPISGHTALYWYRQSLGQGLEFLIYFQGNSAPDKSGLPSDRFSAERTGGSVSTLTIQRTQQEDSAVYLCASSGLAGGTQETQYFGPGTRLLVL.

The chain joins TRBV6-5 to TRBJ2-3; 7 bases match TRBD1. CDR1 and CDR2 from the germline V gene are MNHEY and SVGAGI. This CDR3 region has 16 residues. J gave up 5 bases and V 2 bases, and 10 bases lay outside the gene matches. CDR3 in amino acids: CASSYKRGPTGDTQYF. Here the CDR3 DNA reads TGTGCCAGCAGTTACAAGAGGGGGCCGACGGGAGATACGCAGTATTTT.